This T cell receptor (beta chain) was identified during a study of T cell repertoires in aging, cancer and after chemotherapy. The trim removed 3 bases at V and 4 bases at J, leaving 3 bases unmatched. The CDR3 is 14 amino acids. Looked up from germline, CDR1 is LGHNA and CDR2 is YSLEER. Rearranged V-D-J TRB sequences were amplified with a mixed TRB-A/B primer pool. TCRdb re-called the multiplex PCR reads through MiXCR, storing one row per CDR3 protein. The repertoire has more than 7,500 distinct CDR3 sequences, 45% to 70% of them found once; the top ten carry over 20%. The template was genomic DNA from peripheral blood, not RNA. This clonotype occurred a few times.

V gene TRBV4-3 combines with J gene TRBJ2-3; 8 nucleotides match TRBD1. The sequence came from a human donor in good health. The specimen sequenced was blood. The CDR3 sequence: CASSQEQGADTQYF. In nucleotides, the CDR3 is TGCGCCAGCAGCCAGGAACAGGGGGCAGATACGCAGTATTTT.